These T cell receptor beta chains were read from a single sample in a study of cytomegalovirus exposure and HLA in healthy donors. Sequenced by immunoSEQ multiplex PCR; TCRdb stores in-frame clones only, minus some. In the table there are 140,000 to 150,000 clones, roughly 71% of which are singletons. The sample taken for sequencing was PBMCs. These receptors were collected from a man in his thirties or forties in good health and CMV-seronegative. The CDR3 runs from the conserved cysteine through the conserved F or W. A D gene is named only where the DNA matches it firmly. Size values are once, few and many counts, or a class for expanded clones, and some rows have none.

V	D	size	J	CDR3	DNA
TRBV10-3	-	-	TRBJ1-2	CAISGGAVANYGYTF	TGTGCCATCAGCGGGGGGGCAGTGGCAAACTATGGCTACACCTTC
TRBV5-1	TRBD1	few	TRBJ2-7	CATTPFGPGQGSEQYF	TGCGCCACCACCCCTTTCGGACCGGGACAGGGGTCTGAGCAGTACTTC
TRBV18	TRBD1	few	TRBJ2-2	CASSPEGQGSNTGELFF	TGTGCCAGCTCACCTGAGGGACAGGGCTCGAACACCGGGGAGCTGTTTTTT
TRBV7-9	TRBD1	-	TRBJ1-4	CASRVDRGREKLFF	TGTGCCAGCAGGGTAGACAGGGGTCGAGAAAAACTGTTTTTT
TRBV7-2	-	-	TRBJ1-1	CASSLGTVNTEAFF	TGTGCCAGCAGCTTAGGGACAGTGAACACTGAAGCTTTCTTT
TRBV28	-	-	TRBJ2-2	CASRGSSAGELFF	TGTGCCAGCCGGGGATCCTCGGCCGGGGAGCTGTTTTTT
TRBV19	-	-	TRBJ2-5	CASSINGGETQYF	TGTGCCAGTAGTATTAACGGGGGAGAGACCCAGTACTTC
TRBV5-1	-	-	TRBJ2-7	CASSSVDPEEEQYF	TGCGCCAGCAGCTCGGTGGATCCGGAGGAGGAGCAGTACTTC
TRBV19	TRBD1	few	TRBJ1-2	CASRGPGQGTIGYTF	TGTGCCAGCCGAGGCCCGGGACAGGGAACGATCGGCTACACCTTC
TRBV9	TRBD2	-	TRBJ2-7	CASSGGLADPPGEQYF	TGTGCCAGCAGCGGAGGGCTAGCGGACCCCCCGGGGGAGCAGTACTTC
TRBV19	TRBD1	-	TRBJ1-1	CASRLGQERPNTEAFF	TGTGCCAGTAGGCTTGGACAGGAACGACCGAACACTGAAGCTTTCTTT
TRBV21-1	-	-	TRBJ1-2	CASSRSTGANYGYTF	TGTGCCAGCAGCAGAAGCACAGGGGCTAACTATGGCTACACCTTC
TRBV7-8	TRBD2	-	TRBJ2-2	CASNLAGGPVTGELFF	TGTGCCAGCAACTTAGCGGGAGGGCCGGTCACCGGGGAGCTGTTTTTT
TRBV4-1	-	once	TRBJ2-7	CASSQGTGIASYEQYF	TGCGCCAGCAGCCAGGGAACAGGGATTGCGTCCTACGAGCAGTACTTC
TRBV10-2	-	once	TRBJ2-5	CASARGAETQYF	TGCGCCAGCGCCAGGGGGGCTGAGACCCAGTACTTC
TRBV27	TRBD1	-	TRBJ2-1	CASITSWGQGDNEQFF	TGTGCCAGCATTACTTCGTGGGGACAGGGGGACAATGAGCAGTTCTTC
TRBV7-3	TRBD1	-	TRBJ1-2	CASSAGQSYGYTF	TGTGCCAGCAGCGCGGGACAGAGCTATGGCTACACCTTC
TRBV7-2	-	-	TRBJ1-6	CASSFDPPGGGGNSPLHF	TGTGCCAGCAGCTTCGACCCCCCGGGCGGGGGAGGTAATTCACCCCTCCACTTT
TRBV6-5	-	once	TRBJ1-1	CASKQGPLNTEAFF	TGTGCCAGCAAGCAGGGCCCTCTGAACACTGAAGCTTTCTTT
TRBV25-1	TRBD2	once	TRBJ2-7	CASSELAGGGDEQYF	TGTGCCAGCAGTGAACTAGCGGGAGGAGGCGACGAGCAGTACTTC
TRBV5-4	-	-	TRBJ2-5	CAAEGQETQYF	TGTGCAGCAGAGGGACAAGAGACCCAGTACTTC
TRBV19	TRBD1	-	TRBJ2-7	CASRRGQGEYEQYF	TGTGCCAGTAGGAGGGGACAGGGAGAGTACGAGCAGTACTTC
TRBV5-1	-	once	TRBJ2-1	CASSFNNEQFF	TGCGCCAGCAGCTTTAATAATGAGCAGTTCTTC
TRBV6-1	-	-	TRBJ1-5	CASSEVQAYQPQHF	TGTGCCAGCAGTGAGGTACAGGCGTATCAGCCCCAGCATTTT
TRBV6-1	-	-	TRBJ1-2	CASSFYTTGDYGYTF	TGTGCCAGCAGTTTCTATACCACAGGCGACTATGGCTACACCTTC
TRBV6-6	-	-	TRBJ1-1	CASSSNKNTEAFF	TGTGCCAGCAGCAGTAACAAGAACACTGAAGCTTTCTTT
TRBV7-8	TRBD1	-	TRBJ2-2	CASSFRAGTVNTGELFF	TGTGCCAGCAGCTTTCGCGCCGGGACAGTAAACACCGGGGAGCTGTTTTTT
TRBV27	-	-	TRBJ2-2	CASTPYKGSTGELFF	TGTGCCAGCACCCCCTACAAGGGGTCCACCGGGGAGCTGTTTTTT
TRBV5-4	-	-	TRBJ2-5	CASSLEAATEETQYF	TGTGCCAGCAGCTTGGAAGCAGCGACCGAAGAGACCCAGTACTTC
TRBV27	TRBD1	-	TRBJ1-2	CASRDRWEYGYTF	TGTGCCAGCAGGGACAGGTGGGAATATGGCTACACCTTC
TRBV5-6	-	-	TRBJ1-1	CASNTGRREAFF	TGTGCCAGCAACACGGGGCGACGGGAGGCTTTCTTT
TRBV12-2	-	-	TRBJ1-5	CASRLARFGYQPQHF	TGTGCAAGTCGCTTAGCGAGGTTCGGGTATCAGCCCCAGCATTTT
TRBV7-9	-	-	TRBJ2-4	CASSLDSGENIQYF	TGTGCCAGCAGCTTGGACAGCGGAGAAAACATTCAGTACTTC
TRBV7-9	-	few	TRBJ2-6	CASRLAGANGLTF	TGTGCCAGCAGGTTGGCTGGGGCCAACGGCCTGACTTTC
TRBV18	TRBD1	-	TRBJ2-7	CASSPPLSQGENEQYF	TGTGCCAGCTCACCACCGCTGAGTCAGGGGGAGAACGAGCAGTACTTC
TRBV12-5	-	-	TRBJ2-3	CASGLGFRDTQYF	TGTGCTAGTGGTTTGGGTTTCCGAGATACGCAGTATTTT
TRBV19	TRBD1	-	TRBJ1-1	CASSISTGGTEAFF	TGTGCCAGTAGTATTTCGACAGGGGGAACTGAAGCTTTCTTT
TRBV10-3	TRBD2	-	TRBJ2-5	CAISVQGGRGETQYF	TGTGCCATCAGTGTCCAGGGCGGGAGGGGAGAGACCCAGTACTTC
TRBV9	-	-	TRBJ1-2	CASSVDPDSQYTF	TGTGCCAGCAGCGTAGATCCGGACTCTCAATACACCTTC
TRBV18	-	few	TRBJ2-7	CASSGGFYEQYF	TGTGCCAGCTCTGGAGGATTCTACGAGCAGTACTTC
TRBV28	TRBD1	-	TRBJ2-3	CASSYPVGTGDTQYF	TGTGCCAGCAGCTACCCCGTAGGGACAGGAGATACGCAGTATTTT
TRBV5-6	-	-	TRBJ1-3	CASSLGTVRSGNTIYF	TGTGCCAGCAGCTTGGGGACAGTTCGCTCTGGAAACACCATATATTTT